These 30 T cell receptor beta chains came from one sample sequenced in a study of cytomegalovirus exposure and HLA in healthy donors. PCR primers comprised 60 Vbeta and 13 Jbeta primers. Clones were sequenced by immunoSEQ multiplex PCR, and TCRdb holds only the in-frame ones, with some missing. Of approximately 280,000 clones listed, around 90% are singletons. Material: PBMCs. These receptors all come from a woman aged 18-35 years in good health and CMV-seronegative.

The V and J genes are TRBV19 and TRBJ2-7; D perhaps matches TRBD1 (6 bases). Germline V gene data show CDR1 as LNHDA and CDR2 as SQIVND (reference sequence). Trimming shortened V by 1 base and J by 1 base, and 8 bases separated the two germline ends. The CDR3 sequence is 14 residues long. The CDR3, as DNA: TGTGCCAGTAGTATAGTAGGGACATCCTACGAGCAGTACTTC. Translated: CASSIVGTSYEQYF.

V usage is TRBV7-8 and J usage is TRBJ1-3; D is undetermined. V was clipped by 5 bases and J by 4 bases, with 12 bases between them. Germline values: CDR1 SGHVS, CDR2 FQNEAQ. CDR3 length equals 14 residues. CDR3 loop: CASSQRGSGNTIYF. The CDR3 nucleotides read TGTGCCAGCAGCCAGAGAGGATCCGGAAACACCATATATTTT.

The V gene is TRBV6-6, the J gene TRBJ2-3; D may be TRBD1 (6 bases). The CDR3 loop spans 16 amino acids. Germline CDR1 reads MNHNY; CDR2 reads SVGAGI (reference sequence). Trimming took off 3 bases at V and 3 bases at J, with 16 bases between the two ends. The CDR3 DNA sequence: TGTGCCAGCAGTTATTCCCCGGGACATTGGACAGATACGCAGTATTTT. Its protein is CASSYSPGHWTDTQYF.

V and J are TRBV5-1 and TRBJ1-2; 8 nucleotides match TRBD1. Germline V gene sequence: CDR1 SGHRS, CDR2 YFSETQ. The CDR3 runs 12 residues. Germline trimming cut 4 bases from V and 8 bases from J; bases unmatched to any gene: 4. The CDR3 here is CASSIQGGGYTF. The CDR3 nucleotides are TGCGCCAGCAGCATACAGGGGGGGGGCTACACCTTC.

CDR3 DNA: TGTGCCAGTAGTATAGAATACGGACTTACCCGCTCCTACGAGCAGTACTTC. Translating gives CASSIEYGLTRSYEQYF. The rearrangement links TRBV19 to TRBJ2-7, with D possibly matching TRBD2 (5 bases). This CDR3 comprises 17 residues. V gave up 0 bases and J gave up 0 bases, with 15 bases separating them. Looked up from germline, CDR1 is LNHDA and CDR2 is SQIVND (reference sequence).

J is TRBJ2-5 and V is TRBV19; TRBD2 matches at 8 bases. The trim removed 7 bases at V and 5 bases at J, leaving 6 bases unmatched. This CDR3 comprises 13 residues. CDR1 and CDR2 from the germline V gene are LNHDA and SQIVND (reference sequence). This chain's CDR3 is CASNAGGWETQYF. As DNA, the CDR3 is TGTGCCAGTAATGCGGGGGGCTGGGAGACCCAGTACTTC.

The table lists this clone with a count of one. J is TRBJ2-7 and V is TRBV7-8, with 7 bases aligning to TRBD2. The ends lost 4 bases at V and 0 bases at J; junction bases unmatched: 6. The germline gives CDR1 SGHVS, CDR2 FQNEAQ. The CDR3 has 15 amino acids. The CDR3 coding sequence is TGTGCCAGCAGCTCCAGAGCGGGGAGCTCCTACGAGCAGTACTTC. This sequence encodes CASSSRAGSSYEQYF.

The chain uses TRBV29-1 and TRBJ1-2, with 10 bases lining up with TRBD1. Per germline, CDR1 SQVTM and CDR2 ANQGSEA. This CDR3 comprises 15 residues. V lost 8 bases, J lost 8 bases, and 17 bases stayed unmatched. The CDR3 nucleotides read TGCAGCTACCATGTGGAGGGACAGGGGATCAAAGGCTACACCTTC. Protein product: CSYHVEGQGIKGYTF.

The CDR3 loop is CASGSGTEAFF. The CDR3 DNA reads as TGTGCCAGCGGTTCCGGGACTGAAGCTTTCTTT. This chain connects TRBV6-1 to TRBJ1-1; no clear D gene. Deletions cut 8 bases from V and 5 bases from J, with 9 bases between. The CDR3 runs 11 residues. Germline V lookup: CDR1 MNHNS, CDR2 SASEGT.

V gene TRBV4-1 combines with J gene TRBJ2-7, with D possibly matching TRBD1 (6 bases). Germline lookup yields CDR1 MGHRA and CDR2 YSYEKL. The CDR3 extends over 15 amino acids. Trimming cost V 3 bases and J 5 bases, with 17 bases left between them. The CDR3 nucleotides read TGCGCCAGCAGCCATACCACAGGGTTTTCCCACGAGCAGTACTTC. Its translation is CASSHTTGFSHEQYF.

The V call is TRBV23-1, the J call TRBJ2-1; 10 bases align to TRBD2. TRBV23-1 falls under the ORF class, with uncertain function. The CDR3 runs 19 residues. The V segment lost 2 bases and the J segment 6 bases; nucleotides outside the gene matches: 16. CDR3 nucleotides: TGCGCCAGCAGTCAAAATGGAGCGGGGGGGCCACTCGGTTTCAATGAGCAGTTCTTC. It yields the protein CASSQNGAGGPLGFNEQFF.

This chain's CDR3 is CASSLGQGVAYEQYF. In nucleotides, the CDR3 is TGTGCCAGCAGCTTAGGACAGGGGGTTGCCTACGAGCAGTACTTC. The V gene is TRBV7-9, the J gene TRBJ2-7; 9 positions match TRBD1. Germline CDR1 and CDR2: SEHNR and FQNEAQ (reference sequence). This CDR3 spans 15 amino acids. V dropped 1 base and J dropped 2; count of bases not matched to a gene: 3.

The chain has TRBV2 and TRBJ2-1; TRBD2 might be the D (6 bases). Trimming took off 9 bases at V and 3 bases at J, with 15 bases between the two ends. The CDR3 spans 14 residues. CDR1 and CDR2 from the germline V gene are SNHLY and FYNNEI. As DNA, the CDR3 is TGTGCCAGTCAATCGGGACTCCACTACAATGAGCAGTTCTTC. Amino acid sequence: CASQSGLHYNEQFF.

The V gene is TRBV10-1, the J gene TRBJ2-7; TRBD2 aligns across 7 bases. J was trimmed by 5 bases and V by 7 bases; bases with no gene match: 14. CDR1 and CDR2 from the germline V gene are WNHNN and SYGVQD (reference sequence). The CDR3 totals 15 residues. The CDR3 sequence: CASTRVGGGSDEQYF. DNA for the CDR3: TGCGCCAGCACCCGAGTGGGGGGGGGTTCCGACGAGCAGTACTTC.

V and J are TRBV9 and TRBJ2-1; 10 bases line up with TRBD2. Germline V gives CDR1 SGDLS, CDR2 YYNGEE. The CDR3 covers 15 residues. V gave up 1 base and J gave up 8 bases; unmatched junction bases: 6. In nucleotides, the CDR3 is TGTGCCAGCAGCGTAATGGGACTAGCGCCTGATGAGCAGTTCTTC. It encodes CASSVMGLAPDEQFF.

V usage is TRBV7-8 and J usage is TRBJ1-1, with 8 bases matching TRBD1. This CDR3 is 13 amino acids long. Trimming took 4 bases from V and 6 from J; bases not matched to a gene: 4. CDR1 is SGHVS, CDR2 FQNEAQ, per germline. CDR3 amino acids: CASSSRTGPEAFF. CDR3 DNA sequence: TGTGCCAGCAGCTCAAGGACAGGGCCTGAAGCTTTCTTT.

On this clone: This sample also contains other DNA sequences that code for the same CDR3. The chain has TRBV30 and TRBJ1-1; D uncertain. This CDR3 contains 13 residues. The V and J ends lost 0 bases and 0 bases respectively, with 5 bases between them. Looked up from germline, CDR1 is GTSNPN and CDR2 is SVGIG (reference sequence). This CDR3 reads CAWSVSLNTEAFF. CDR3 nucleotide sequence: TGTGCCTGGAGTGTAAGCTTGAACACTGAAGCTTTCTTT.

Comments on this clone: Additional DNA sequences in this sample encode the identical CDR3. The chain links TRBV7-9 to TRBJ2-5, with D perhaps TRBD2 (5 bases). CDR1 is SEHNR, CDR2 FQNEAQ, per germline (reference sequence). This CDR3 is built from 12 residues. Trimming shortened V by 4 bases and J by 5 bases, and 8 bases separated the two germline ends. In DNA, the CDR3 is TGTGCCAGCAGCTCTCCGGGGGAGACCCAGTACTTC. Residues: CASSSPGETQYF. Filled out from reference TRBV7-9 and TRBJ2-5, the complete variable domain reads DTGVSQNPRHKITKRGQNVTFRCDPISEHNRLYWYRQTLGQGPEFLTYFQNEAQLEKSRLLSDRFSAERPKGSFSTLEIQRTEQGDSAMYLCASSSPGETQYFGPGTRLLVL.

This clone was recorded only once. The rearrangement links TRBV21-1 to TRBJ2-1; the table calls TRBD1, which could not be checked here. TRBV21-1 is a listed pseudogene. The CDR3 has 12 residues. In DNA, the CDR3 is TGTGCCAGCAGGAACGACAGGCCTAGGGTGTTCTTC. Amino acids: CASRNDRPRVFF.

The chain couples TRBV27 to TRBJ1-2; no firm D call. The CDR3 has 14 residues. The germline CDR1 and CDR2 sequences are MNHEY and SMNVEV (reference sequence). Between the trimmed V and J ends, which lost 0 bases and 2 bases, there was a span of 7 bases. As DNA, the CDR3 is TGTGCCAGCAGTTTATCACCGGGGAACTATGGCTACACCTTC. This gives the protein CASSLSPGNYGYTF.

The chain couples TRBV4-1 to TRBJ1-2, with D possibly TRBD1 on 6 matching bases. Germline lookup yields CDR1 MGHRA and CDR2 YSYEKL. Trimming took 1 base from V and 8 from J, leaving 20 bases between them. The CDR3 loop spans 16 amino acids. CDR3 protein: CASSQGQAPEFRGYTF. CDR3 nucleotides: TGCGCCAGCAGCCAAGGACAGGCCCCCGAGTTCCGGGGCTACACCTTC.

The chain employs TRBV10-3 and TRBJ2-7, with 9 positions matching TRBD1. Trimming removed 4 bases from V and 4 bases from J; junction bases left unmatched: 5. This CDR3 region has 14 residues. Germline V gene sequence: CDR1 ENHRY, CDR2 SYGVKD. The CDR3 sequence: CAISAGTGTYEQYF. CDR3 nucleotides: TGTGCCATCAGTGCTGGGACAGGGACGTACGAGCAGTACTTC.

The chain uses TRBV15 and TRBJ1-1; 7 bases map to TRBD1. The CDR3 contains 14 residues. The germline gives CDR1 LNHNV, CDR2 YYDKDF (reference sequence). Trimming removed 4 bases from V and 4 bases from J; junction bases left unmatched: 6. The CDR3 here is CATSTRQGSTEAFF. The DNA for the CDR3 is TGTGCCACCAGCACCAGACAGGGAAGCACTGAAGCTTTCTTT.

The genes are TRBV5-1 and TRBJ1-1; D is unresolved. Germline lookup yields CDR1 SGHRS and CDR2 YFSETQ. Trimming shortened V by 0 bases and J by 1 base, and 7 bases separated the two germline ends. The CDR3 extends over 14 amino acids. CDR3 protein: CASSLGAGNTEAFF. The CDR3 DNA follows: TGCGCCAGCAGCTTGGGGGCGGGGAACACTGAAGCTTTCTTT.

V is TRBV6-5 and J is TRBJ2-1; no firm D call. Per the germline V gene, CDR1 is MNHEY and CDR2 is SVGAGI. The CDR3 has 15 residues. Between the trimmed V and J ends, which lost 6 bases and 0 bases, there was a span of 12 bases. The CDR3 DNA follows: TGTGCCAGCAGCCGAGGTCAGAGCTCCTACAATGAGCAGTTCTTC. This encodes CASSRGQSSYNEQFF.

Here the CDR3 reads CASSYTGTGGYEQYF. CDR3 bases: TGTGCCAGCAGTTACACAGGGACAGGGGGCTACGAGCAGTACTTC. The chain combines TRBV6-5 with TRBJ2-7; 11 nucleotides line up with TRBD1. V gave up 2 bases and J gave up 3 bases; unmatched junction bases: 3. The CDR3 spans 15 residues. The germline V gene encodes CDR1 MNHEY and CDR2 SVGAGI.

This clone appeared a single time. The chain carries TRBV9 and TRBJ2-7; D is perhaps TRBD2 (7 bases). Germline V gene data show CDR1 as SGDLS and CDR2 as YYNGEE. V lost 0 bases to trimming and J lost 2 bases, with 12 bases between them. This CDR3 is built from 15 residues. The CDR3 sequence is CASSVESGDTYEQYF. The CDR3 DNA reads TGTGCCAGCAGCGTAGAGAGCGGGGACACCTACGAGCAGTACTTC.

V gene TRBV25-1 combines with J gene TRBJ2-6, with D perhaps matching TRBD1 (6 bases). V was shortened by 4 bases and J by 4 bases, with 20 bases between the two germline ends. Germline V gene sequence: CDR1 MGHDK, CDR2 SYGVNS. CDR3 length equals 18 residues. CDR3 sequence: CASSGSPGTSSGANVLTF. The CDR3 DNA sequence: TGTGCCAGCAGTGGATCCCCCGGGACATCTTCGGGGGCCAACGTCCTGACTTTC. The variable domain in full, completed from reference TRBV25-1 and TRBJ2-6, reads EADIYQTPRYLVIGTGKKITLECSQTMGHDKMYWYQQDPGMELHLIHYSYGVNSTEKGDLSSESTVSRIRTEHFPLTLESARPSHTSQYLCASSGSPGTSSGANVLTFGAGSRLTVL.

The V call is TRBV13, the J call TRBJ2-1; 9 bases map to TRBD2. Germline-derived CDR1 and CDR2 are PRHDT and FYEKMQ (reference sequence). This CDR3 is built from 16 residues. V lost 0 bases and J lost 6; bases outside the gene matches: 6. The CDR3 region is CASSLGGGGAVNEQFF. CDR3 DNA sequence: TGTGCCAGCAGCTTAGGCGGCGGGGGGGCGGTCAATGAGCAGTTCTTC.

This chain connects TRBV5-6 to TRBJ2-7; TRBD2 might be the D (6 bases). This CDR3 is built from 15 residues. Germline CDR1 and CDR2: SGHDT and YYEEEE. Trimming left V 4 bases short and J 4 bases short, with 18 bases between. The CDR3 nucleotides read TGTGCCAGCAGCCACGCCGGGGCGGGGCTTTACGAGCAGTACTTC. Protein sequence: CASSHAGAGLYEQYF.